This T cell receptor (beta chain) emerged from a study of T-cell memory formation after mild COVID-19. General observations from the study: The SARS-CoV-2 specificity of second-wave clones reaching peak at day 37 remained unverified.

TCRdb called the 5' RACE reads again in MiXCR, with one record for every CDR3 protein. In the table there are around 340,000 distinct CDR3 sequences, 13% of which are singletons. After removal of 3 bases from V and 5 bases from J, the junction contained 7 bases not matched to a gene. The length of the CDR3 is 15 residues. In germline, CDR1 is MDHEN, CDR2 SYDVKM. The sample holds a few counts of this clonotype. Its antigen is not known. Sequenced material: PBMCs or a T cell subset sorted from them (not recorded which). This receptor was identified in a man aged 18 to 35 who had mild COVID-19 (a few samples of this study predate the infection). Cell type and time point are not known. The chain is built from TRBV28 and TRBJ1-5, with 7 bases aligning to TRBD1. The CDR3 protein is CASSFPKGAYQPQHF. CDR3 in DNA: TGTGCCAGCAGTTTTCCGAAGGGGGCCTATCAGCCCCAGCATTTT.